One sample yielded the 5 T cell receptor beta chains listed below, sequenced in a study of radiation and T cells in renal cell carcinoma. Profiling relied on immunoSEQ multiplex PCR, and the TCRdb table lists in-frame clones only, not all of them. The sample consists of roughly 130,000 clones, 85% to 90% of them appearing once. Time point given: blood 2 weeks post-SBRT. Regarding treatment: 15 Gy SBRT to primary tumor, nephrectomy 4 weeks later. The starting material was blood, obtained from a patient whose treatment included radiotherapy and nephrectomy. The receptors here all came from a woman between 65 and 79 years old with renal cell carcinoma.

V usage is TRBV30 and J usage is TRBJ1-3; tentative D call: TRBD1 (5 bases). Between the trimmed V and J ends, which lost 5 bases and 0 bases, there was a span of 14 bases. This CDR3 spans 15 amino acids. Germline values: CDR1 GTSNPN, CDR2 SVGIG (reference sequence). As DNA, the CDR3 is TGTGCCTGGGCCTTAGGGGCAGCCTCTGGAAACACCATATATTTT. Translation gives CAWALGAASGNTIYF.

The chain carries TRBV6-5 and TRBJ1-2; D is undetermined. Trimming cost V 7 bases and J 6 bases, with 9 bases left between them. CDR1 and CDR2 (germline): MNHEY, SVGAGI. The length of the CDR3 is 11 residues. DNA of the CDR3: TGTGCCAGCATAGGTTTAAATGGCTACACCTTC. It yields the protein CASIGLNGYTF.

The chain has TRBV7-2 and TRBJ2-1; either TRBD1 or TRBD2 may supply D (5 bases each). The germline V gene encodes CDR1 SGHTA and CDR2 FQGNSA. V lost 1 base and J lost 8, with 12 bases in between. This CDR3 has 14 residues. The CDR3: CASSLVGGRHEQFF. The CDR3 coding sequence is TGTGCCAGCAGCTTAGTTGGGGGTAGGCATGAGCAGTTCTTC.

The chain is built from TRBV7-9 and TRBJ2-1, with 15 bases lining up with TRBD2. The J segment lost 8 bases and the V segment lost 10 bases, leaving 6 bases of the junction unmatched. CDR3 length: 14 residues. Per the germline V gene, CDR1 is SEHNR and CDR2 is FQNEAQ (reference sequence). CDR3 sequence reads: CAISRTSGGDEQFF. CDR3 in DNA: TGTGCCATATCACGGACTAGCGGGGGGGATGAGCAGTTCTTC.

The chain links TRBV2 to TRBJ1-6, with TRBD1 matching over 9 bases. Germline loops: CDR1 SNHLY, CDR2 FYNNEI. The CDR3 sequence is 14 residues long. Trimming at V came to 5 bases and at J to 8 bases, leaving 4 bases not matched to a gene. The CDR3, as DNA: TGTGCCAGCAGTCCGACAGGGGGACATTCACCCCTCCACTTT. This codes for CASSPTGGHSPLHF.